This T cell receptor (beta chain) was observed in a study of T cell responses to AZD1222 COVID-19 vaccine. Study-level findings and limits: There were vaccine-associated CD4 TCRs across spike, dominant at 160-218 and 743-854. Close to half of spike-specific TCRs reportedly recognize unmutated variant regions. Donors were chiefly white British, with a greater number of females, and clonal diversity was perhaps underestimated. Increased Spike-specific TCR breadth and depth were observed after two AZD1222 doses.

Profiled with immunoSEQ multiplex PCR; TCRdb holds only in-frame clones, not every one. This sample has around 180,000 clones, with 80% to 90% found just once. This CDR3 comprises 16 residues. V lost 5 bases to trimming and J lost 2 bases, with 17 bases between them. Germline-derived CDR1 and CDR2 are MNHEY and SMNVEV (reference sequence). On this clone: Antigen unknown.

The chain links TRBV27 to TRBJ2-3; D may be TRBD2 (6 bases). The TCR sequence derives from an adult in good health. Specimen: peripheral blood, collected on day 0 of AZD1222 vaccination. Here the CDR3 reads CASSTRGSGLTDTQYF. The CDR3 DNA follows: TGTGCCAGCAGTACGCGGGGTAGCGGCCTCACAGATACGCAGTATTTT.